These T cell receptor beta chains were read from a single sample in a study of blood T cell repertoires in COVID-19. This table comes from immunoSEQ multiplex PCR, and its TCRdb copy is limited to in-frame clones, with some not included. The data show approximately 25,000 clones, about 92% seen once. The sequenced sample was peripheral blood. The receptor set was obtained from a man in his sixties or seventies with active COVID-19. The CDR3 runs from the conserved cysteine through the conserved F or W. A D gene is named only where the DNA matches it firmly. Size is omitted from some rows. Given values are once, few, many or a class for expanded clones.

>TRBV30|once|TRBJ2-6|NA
CAWSGEGDGANVLTF
TGTGCCTGGAGTGGCGAGGGCGACGGGGCCAACGTCCTGACTTTC
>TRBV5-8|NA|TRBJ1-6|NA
CASSLTGYNSPLHF
TGTGCCAGCAGCTTGACAGGATATAATTCACCCCTCCACTTT
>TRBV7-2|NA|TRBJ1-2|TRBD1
CASSLAQTGGFGYTF
TGTGCCAGCAGCTTAGCGCAAACAGGGGGCTTTGGCTACACCTTC
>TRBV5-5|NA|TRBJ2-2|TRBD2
CASRKTSGATWSGELFF
TGTGCCAGCAGGAAGACTAGCGGGGCCACATGGTCCGGGGAGCTGTTTTTT
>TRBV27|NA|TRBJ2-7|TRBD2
CASSYNSGRTIWEQYF
TGTGCCAGCAGCTACAATAGCGGGAGGACTATTTGGGAGCAGTACTTC
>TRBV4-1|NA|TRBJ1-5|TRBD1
CASSQGQGGNQPQHF
TGCGCCAGCAGCCAAGGACAGGGGGGGAATCAGCCCCAGCATTTT
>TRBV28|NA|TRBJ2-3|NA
CASSLGATDTQYF
TGTGCCAGCAGTTTGGGGGCCACAGATACGCAGTATTTT
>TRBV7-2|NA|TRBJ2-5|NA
CASSLSFQETQYF
TGTGCCAGCAGCTTATCATTTCAAGAGACCCAGTACTTC
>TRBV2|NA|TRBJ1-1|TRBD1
CASTLGQANTEAFF
TGTGCCAGCACCCTGGGACAGGCGAACACTGAAGCTTTCTTT
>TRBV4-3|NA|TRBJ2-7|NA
CASSQGFRDYEQYF
TGCGCCAGCAGCCAAGGGTTCCGGGACTACGAGCAGTACTTC
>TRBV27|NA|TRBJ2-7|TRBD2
CASKSGRQSYEQYF
TGTGCCAGCAAGAGCGGGAGGCAATCCTACGAGCAGTACTTC
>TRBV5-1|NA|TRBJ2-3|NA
CASSPHSGTDTQYF
TGCGCCAGCAGCCCCCATTCGGGCACAGATACGCAGTATTTT
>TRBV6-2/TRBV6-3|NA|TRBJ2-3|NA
CASSYSSVVDTQYF
TGTGCCAGCAGTTACTCGAGTGTCGTGGATACGCAGTATTTT
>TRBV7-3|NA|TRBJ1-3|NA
CASSFGTTGNTIYF
TGTGCCAGCAGCTTTGGGACTACTGGAAACACCATATATTTT
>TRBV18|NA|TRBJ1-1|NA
CASSPFQTGRNTEAFF
TGTGCCAGCTCACCGTTTCAAACCGGGAGGAACACTGAAGCTTTCTTT
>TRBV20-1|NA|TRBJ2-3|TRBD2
CSASGGRAYTDTQYF
TGCAGTGCTAGTGGCGGGAGGGCGTATACAGATACGCAGTATTTT
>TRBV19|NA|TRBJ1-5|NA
CASSIAGSGPQHF
TGTGCCAGTAGTATAGCTGGCTCGGGGCCCCAGCATTTT
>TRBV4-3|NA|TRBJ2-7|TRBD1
CASSQDIGTGGVEQYF
TGCGCCAGCAGCCAAGATATCGGGACAGGGGGCGTCGAGCAGTACTTC
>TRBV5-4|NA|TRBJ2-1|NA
CASSLILLSSYNEQFF
TGTGCCAGCAGCTTGATCCTGCTGAGCTCCTACAATGAGCAGTTCTTC
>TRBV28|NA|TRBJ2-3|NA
CASSLPLNPGTDTQYF
TGTGCCAGCAGTTTGCCCCTAAACCCGGGCACAGATACGCAGTATTTT
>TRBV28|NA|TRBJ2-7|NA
CASSSPFGRGSYEQYF
TGTGCCAGCAGTTCCCCCTTTGGCAGAGGGTCATACGAGCAGTACTTC
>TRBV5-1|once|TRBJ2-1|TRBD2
CASSLGDYYNEQFF
TGCGCCAGCAGCTTGGGGGACTACTACAATGAGCAGTTCTTC
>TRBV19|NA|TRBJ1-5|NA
CASSQAGQLSNQPQHF
TGTGCCAGTAGTCAGGCGGGGCAGCTAAGCAATCAGCCCCAGCATTTT
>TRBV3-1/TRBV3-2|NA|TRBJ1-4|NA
CASNERTTNEKLFF
TGTGCCAGCAACGAGAGAACAACTAATGAAAAACTGTTTTTT
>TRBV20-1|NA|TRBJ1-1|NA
CSARRSEAFF
TGCAGTGCTAGACGTTCTGAAGCTTTCTTT
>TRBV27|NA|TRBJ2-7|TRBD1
CASSTLGQGSYEQYF
TGTGCCAGCAGCACCTTGGGACAGGGATCCTACGAGCAGTACTTC
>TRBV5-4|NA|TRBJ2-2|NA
CASSLALGLRTGELFF
TGTGCCAGCAGCTTGGCGCTGGGACTGAGGACGGGGGAGCTGTTTTTT
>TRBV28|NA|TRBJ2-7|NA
CASSFTQPVSYEQYF
TGTGCCAGCAGTTTTACGCAACCAGTTTCCTACGAGCAGTACTTC
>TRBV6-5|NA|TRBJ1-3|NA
CASSPDTGNTIYF
TGTGCCAGCAGTCCGGACACTGGAAACACCATATATTTT
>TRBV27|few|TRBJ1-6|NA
CASSFLNSPLHF
TGTGCCAGCAGTTTTCTAAATTCACCCCTCCACTTT
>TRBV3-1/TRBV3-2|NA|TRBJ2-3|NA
CASSQRFRGSSTDTQYF
TGTGCCAGCAGCCAAAGATTTAGAGGCTCCAGCACAGATACGCAGTATTTT
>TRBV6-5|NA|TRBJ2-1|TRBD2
CASSSRTRFNEQFF
TGTGCCAGCAGTTCCCGGACTAGATTTAATGAGCAGTTCTTC
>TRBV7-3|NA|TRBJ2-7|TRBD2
CASSSGAGDYEQYF
TGTGCCAGCAGCTCAGGAGCGGGGGACTACGAGCAGTACTTC
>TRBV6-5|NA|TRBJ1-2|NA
CASSDARGYGYTF
TGTGCCAGCAGCGACGCCAGGGGCTATGGCTACACCTTC
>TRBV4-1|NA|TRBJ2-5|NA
CASSQQTSTSQETQYF
TGCGCCAGCAGCCAGCAGACTAGTACTTCCCAAGAGACCCAGTACTTC
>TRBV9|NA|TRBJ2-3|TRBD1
CASSVAPGQGADTQYF
TGTGCCAGCAGCGTAGCTCCGGGACAGGGTGCAGATACGCAGTATTTT
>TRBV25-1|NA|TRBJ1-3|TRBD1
CASTQGAVGNTIYF
TGTGCCAGCACTCAGGGGGCGGTTGGAAACACCATATATTTT
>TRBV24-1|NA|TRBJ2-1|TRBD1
CATSDPGQGWEQFF
TGTGCCACCAGTGACCCGGGACAGGGGTGGGAGCAGTTCTTC
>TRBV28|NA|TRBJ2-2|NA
CASRVQGLYTGELFF
TGTGCCAGCAGGGTCCAGGGGCTATACACCGGGGAGCTGTTTTTT
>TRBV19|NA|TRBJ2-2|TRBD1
CASIRQGRAGELFF
TGTGCCAGTATTAGACAGGGTAGAGCCGGGGAGCTGTTTTTT
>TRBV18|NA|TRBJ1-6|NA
CASSSRDTHNSPLHF
TGTGCCAGCTCAAGCCGGGACACCCATAATTCACCCCTCCACTTT
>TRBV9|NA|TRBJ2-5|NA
CASSVVNGAGTQYF
TGTGCCAGCAGCGTAGTTAACGGCGCGGGGACCCAGTACTTC
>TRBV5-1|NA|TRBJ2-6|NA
CASSLVAGYSGANVLTF
TGCGCCAGCAGCTTGGTGGCGGGGTACTCTGGGGCCAACGTCCTGACTTTC
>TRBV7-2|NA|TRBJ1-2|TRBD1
CATRPGTAAPYGYTF
TGTGCCACACGCCCCGGGACAGCGGCCCCGTATGGCTACACCTTC
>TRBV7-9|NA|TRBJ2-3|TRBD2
CASSLAGTSKTDTQYF
TGTGCCAGCAGCTTAGCCGGGACTAGCAAAACAGATACGCAGTATTTT
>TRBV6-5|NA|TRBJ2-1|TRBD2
CASSWGGLRNEQFF
TGTGCCAGCAGTTGGGGAGGGTTGAGGAATGAGCAGTTCTTC
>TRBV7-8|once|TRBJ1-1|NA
CASSLVGGGREAFF
TGTGCCAGCAGCTTAGTTGGGGGGGGACGCGAAGCTTTCTTT
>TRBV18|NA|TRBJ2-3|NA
CASSPPGGGRTDTQYF
TGTGCCAGCTCACCCCCTGGCGGGGGCCGCACAGATACGCAGTATTTT
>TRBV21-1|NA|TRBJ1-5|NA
CASRYIGGACNQPQHF
TGTGCCAGCCGTTACATAGGGGGGGCGTGCAATCAGCCCCAGCATTTT
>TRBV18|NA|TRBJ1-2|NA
CASSRREGSGYTF
TGTGCCAGCTCACGACGGGAGGGTAGTGGCTACACCTTC
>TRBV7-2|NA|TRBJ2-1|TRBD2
CASSLGGRNNEQFF
TGTGCCAGCAGCTTGGGCGGGAGGAACAATGAGCAGTTCTTC
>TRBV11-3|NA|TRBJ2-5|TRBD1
CASSFDRVETQYF
TGTGCCAGCAGCTTCGACAGGGTTGAGACCCAGTACTTC
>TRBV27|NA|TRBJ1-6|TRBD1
CASSPRAGGYSPLHF
TGTGCCAGCAGTCCCAGGGCAGGGGGCTATTCACCCCTCCACTTT
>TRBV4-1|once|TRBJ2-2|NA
CASSPSAGARTGELFF
TGCGCCAGCAGCCCCAGTGCGGGGGCGAGGACCGGGGAGCTGTTTTTT
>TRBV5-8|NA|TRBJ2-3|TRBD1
CASDQTGGAADTQYF
TGTGCCAGCGACCAAACAGGGGGCGCGGCAGATACGCAGTATTTT
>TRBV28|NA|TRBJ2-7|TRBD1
CASSLPGQGAKGQYF
TGTGCCAGCAGTTTGCCGGGACAGGGGGCAAAGGGGCAGTACTTC
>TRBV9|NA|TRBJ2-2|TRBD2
CASSRTSGSSIYTGELFF
TGTGCCAGCAGCAGGACTAGCGGGAGTTCGATCTACACCGGGGAGCTGTTTTTT
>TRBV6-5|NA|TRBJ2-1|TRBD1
CASSYSGTGYNEQFF
TGTGCCAGCAGTTACTCCGGGACAGGGTACAATGAGCAGTTCTTC
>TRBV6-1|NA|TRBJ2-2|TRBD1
CASSALKGQGNTGELFF
TGTGCCAGCAGTGCTCTTAAGGGACAGGGCAACACCGGGGAGCTGTTTTTT
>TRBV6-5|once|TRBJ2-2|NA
CASKNKQGATGELFF
TGTGCCAGCAAGAATAAACAGGGTGCCACCGGGGAGCTGTTTTTT